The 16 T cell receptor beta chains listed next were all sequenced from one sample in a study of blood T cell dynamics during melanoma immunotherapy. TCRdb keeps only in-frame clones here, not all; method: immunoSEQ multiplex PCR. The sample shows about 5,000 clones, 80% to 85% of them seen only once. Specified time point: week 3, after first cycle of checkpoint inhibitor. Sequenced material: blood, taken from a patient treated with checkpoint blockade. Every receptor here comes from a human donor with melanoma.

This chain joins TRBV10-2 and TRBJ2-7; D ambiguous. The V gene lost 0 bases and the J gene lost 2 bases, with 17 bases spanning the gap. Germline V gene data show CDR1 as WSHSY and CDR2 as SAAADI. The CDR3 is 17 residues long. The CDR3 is CASSESSWAPGPYEQYF. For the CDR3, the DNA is TGCGCCAGCAGTGAGTCGAGCTGGGCCCCTGGCCCCTACGAGCAGTACTTC.

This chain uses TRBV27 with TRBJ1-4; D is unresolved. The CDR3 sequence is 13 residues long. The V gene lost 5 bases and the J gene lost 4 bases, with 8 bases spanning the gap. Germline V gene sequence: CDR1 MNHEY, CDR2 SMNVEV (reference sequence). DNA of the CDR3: TGTGCCAGCAGTCGTGGGATTAATGAAAAACTGTTTTTT. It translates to CASSRGINEKLFF.

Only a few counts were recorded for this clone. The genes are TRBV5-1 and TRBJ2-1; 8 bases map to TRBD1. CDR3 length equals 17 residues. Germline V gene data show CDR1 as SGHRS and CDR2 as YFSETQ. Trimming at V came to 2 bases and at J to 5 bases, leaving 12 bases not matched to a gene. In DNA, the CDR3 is TGCGCCAGCAGCTTACACAGAACCATGACAGGGGACAATGAGCAGTTCTTC. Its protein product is CASSLHRTMTGDNEQFF. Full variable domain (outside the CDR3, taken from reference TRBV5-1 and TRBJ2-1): KAGVTQTPRYLIKTRGQQVTLSCSPISGHRSVSWYQQTPGQGLQFLFEYFSETQRNKGNFPGRFSGRQFSNSRSEMNVSTLELGDSALYLCASSLHRTMTGDNEQFFGPGTRLTVL.

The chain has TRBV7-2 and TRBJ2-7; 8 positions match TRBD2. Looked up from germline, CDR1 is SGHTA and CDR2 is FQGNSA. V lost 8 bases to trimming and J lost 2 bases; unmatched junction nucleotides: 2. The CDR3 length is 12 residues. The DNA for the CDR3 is TGTGCCAGCCGGGGGGGAGCCTACGAGCAGTACTTC. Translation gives CASRGGAYEQYF.

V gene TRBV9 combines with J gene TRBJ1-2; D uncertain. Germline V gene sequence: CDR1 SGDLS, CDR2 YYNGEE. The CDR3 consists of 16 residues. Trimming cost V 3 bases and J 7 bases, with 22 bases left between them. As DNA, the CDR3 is TGTGCCAGCAGCGCTCACCCAGTCGTGTACGAAAGTGGCTACACCTTC. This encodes CASSAHPVVYESGYTF.

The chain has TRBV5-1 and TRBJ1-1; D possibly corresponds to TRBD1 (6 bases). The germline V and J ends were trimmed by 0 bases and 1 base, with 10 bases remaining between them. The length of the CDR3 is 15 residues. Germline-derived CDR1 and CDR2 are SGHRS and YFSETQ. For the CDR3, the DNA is TGCGCCAGCAGCTTGGGGGGGGCGAGGAACACTGAAGCTTTCTTT. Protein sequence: CASSLGGARNTEAFF.

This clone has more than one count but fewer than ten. The CDR3 DNA reads TGTGCCAGCAGCTTAGAGGGACAGGCCTTCGACGAGCAGTACTTC. This sequence encodes CASSLEGQAFDEQYF. This rearrangement joins TRBV7-9 to TRBJ2-7; 8 nucleotides line up with TRBD1. Germline lookup yields CDR1 SEHNR and CDR2 FQNEAQ (reference sequence). CDR3 length: 15 amino acids. After removal of 1 base from V and 5 bases from J, the junction contained 7 bases not matched to a gene.

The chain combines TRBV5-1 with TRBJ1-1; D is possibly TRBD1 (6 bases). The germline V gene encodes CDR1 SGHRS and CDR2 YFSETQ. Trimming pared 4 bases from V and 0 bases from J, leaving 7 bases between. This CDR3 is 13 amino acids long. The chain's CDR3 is CASSGGLNTEAFF. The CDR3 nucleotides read TGCGCCAGCAGCGGGGGGCTGAACACTGAAGCTTTCTTT.

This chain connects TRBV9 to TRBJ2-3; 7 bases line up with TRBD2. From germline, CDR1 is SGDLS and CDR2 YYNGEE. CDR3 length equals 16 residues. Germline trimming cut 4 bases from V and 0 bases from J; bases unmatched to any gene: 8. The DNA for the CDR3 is TGTGCCAGCAGCTCGGCCGGGACTACTAGCACAGATACGCAGTATTTT. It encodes CASSSAGTTSTDTQYF.

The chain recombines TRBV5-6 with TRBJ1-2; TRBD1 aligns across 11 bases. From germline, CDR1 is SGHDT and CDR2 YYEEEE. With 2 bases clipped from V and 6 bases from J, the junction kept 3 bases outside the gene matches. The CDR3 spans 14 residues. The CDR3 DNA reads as TGTGCCAGCAGCTTCTTGGACAGGGGGCATGGCTACACCTTC. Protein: CASSFLDRGHGYTF.

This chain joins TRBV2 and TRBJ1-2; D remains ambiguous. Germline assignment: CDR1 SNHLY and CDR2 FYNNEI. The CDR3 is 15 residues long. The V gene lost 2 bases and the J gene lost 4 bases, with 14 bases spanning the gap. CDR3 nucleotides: TGTGCCAGCAGTGAATGGCGCACATCGGGCTATGGCTACACCTTC. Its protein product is CASSEWRTSGYGYTF.

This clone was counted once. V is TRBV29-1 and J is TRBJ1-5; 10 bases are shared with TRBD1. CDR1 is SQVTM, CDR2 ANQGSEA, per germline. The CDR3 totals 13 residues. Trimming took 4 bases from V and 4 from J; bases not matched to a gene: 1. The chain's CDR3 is CSVGGQGNQPQHF. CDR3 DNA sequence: TGCAGCGTTGGGGGACAGGGGAATCAGCCCCAGCATTTT.

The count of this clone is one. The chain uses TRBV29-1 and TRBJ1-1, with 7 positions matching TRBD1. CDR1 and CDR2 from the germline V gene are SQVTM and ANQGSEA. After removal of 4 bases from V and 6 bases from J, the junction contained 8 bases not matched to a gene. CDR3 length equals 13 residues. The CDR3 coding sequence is TGCAGCGTTGGAAACAGGGGATTCGCTGAAGCTTTCTTT. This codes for CSVGNRGFAEAFF.

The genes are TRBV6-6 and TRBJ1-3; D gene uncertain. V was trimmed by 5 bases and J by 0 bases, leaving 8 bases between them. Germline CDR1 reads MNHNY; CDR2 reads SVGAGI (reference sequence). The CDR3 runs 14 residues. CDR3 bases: TGTGCCAGCAGTCCCCCCGGCTCTGGAAACACCATATATTTT. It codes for CASSPPGSGNTIYF.

Here the CDR3 DNA reads TGTGCCAGCAGCCGCGGCCAGGGAGAGGGAAACACCATATATTTT. This sequence encodes CASSRGQGEGNTIYF. The gene calls are TRBV4-2 and TRBJ1-3; TRBD1 is a possible D gene (5 bases). Germline CDR1 LGHNA, CDR2 YNFKEQ. The CDR3 consists of 15 residues. V shed 4 bases and J shed 4 bases, with 14 bases lying between them.

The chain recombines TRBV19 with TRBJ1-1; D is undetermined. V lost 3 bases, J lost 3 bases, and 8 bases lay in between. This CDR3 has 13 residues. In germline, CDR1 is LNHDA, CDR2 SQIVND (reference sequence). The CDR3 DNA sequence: TGTGCCAGTAGTATCCGGGCAGACACTGAAGCTTTCTTT. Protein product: CASSIRADTEAFF.